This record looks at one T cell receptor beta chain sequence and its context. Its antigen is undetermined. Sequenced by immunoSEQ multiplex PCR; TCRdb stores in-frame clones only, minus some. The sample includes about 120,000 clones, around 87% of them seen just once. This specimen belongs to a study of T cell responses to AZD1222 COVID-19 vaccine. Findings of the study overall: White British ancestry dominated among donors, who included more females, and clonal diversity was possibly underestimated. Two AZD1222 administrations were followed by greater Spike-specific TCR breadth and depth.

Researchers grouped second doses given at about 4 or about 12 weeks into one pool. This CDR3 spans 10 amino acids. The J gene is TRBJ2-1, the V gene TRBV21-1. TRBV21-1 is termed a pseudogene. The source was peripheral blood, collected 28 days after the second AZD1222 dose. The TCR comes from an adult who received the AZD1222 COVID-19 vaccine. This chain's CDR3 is CASSKDEQFF. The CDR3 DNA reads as TGTGCCAGCAGCAAAGATGAGCAGTTCTTC.